Presented here are 5 T cell receptor beta chains from one specimen sequenced in a study of blood T cell repertoires in COVID-19. The table came from immunoSEQ multiplex PCR; TCRdb's copy has only in-frame clones and leaves some out. The sample contains around 140,000 clones, 65% to 80% of which appear only once. What was sequenced was peripheral blood. The receptors originated from a man aged 50 or older with acute or convalescent COVID-19.

The chain joins TRBV29-1 to TRBJ2-5; D may be TRBD1 (8 bases). The germline CDR1 and CDR2 sequences are SQVTM and ANQGSEA. The CDR3 extends over 15 amino acids. Trimming stripped 5 bases from V and 3 bases from J, with 19 bases between. This chain's CDR3 is CSVRNTGGGEETQYF. CDR3 coding DNA: TGCAGCGTTCGGAATACAGGGGGAGGGGAAGAGACCCAGTACTTC.

The chain has TRBV11-3 and TRBJ2-2; a weak D match, TRBD1 (6 bases). The germline V gene has CDR1 SGHNT and CDR2 YENEEA. This CDR3 region has 15 residues. Trimming stripped 3 bases from V and 6 bases from J, with 14 bases between. The CDR3 here is CASSLSQGKAGELFF. CDR3 DNA: TGTGCCAGCAGCTTGTCCCAGGGGAAGGCCGGGGAGCTGTTTTTT.

In this sample, this clone turned up a few times. This rearrangement joins TRBV3-1 (or the pseudogene TRBV3-2) to TRBJ1-1; the D gene is possibly TRBD1 (5 bases). CDR1 and CDR2 from the germline V gene are LGHDT and YNNKEL (reference sequence). Trimming pared 2 bases from V and 3 bases from J, leaving 10 bases between. CDR3 length: 14 residues. As DNA, the CDR3 is TGTGCCAGCAGCCAATTGGGGGGAGACACTGAAGCTTTCTTT. This translates into CASSQLGGDTEAFF.

The chain couples TRBV30 to TRBJ2-3; 11 positions match TRBD2. V shed 4 bases and J 4 bases; nucleotides not matched to a gene: 4. This CDR3 has 14 amino acids. CDR1 GTSNPN and CDR2 SVGIG come from the germline V gene (reference sequence). CDR3 nucleotide sequence: TGTGCCTGGAACCTAGCGGGGGGACCAGATACGCAGTATTTT. Translated: CAWNLAGGPDTQYF.

The chain employs TRBV11-3 and TRBJ1-3; D gene ambiguous. The CDR3 consists of 15 residues. Per the germline V gene, CDR1 is SGHNT and CDR2 is YENEEA. V lost 5 bases to trimming and J lost 1 base, with 12 bases between them. This CDR3 reads CASSGRGPSGNTIYF. The CDR3 DNA sequence: TGTGCCAGCAGCGGTCGAGGGCCATCTGGAAACACCATATATTTT.